This passage covers 26 T cell receptor beta chains from one sample sequenced in a study of T cells in Graves' hyperthyroidism and ophthalmopathy. Regions amplified from RNA transcripts were the TCR beta CDR3 regions. The TCR CDR3 first-round RT-PCR relied on the HTBI primer set. TCRdb fed the multiplex PCR reads into MiXCR, producing one record per CDR3 protein. The table shows more than 650,000 distinct CDR3 sequences, with 14% occurring only once. Sequencing was performed on blood. These receptors were taken from a woman younger than 35 with Graves' hyperthyroidism.

This clonotype came up many times. The genes are TRBV18 and TRBJ2-7; D might be TRBD2 (5 bases). V shed 0 bases and J shed 0 bases, with 12 bases lying between them. The CDR3 loop spans 16 amino acids. The germline V gene encodes CDR1 KGHSH and CDR2 LQKENI. The CDR3 DNA is TGTGCCAGCTCACCACCGACGCGGGTGGGCTCCTACGAGCAGTACTTC. This encodes CASSPPTRVGSYEQYF.

This clonotype was recorded many times. The chain couples TRBV5-1 to TRBJ2-7, with a tentative D call TRBD2 (5 bases). Germline CDR1 is SGHRS and CDR2 is YFSETQ. V lost 3 bases and J 4 bases, leaving 17 bases between the germline ends. The CDR3 spans 15 residues. The CDR3 DNA follows: TGCGCCAGCAGCTACCAGACCCGGGGTCCTTACGAGCAGTACTTC. Its protein product is CASSYQTRGPYEQYF.

This clonotype was detected many times. This chain joins TRBV28 and TRBJ2-7, with D possibly being TRBD1 (6 bases). The CDR3 runs 17 residues. V was trimmed by 3 bases and J by 1 base, leaving 19 bases between them. Germline V gene data show CDR1 as MDHEN and CDR2 as SYDVKM. CDR3 protein: CASSFGGPSEGSYEQYF. In DNA form, the CDR3 reads TGTGCCAGCAGTTTTGGGGGCCCCAGTGAAGGGTCCTACGAGCAGTACTTC.

This clonotype was recorded many times. The chain is built from TRBV9 and TRBJ2-3, with 8 bases lining up with TRBD1. Germline CDR1 and CDR2: SGDLS and YYNGEE. The CDR3 is 15 residues long. V was clipped by 4 bases and J by 8 bases; unmatched bases: 12. In DNA form, the CDR3 reads TGTGCCAGCAGCCCTCATCCCGGACAGGGCGGTACGCAGTATTTT. The encoded protein is CASSPHPGQGGTQYF.

The CDR3 DNA reads as TGTGCCATCAGTGAGTCCCCTCGGATTAACACAGATACGCAGTATTTT. It encodes CAISESPRINTDTQYF. The J gene is TRBJ2-3, the V gene TRBV10-3; D remains unclear. The CDR3 is 16 amino acids. The germline V gene has CDR1 ENHRY and CDR2 SYGVKD. Between the trimmed V and J ends, which lost 0 bases and 2 bases, there was a span of 12 bases.

This clonotype was observed many times. V gene TRBV2 combines with J gene TRBJ1-4; D gene ambiguous. The CDR3 runs 13 residues. The germline CDR1 and CDR2 sequences are SNHLY and FYNNEI. The germline V and J ends were trimmed by 7 bases and 6 bases, with 12 bases remaining between them. CDR3 nucleotides: TGTGCCAGCAAGGTGGGAGAGGATGAAAAACTGTTTTTT. Amino acids: CASKVGEDEKLFF.

There are many counts of this clonotype. This sequence joins TRBV30 and TRBJ1-4; TRBD1 agrees at 7 bases. The V gene's germline CDR1 is GTSNPN and CDR2 SVGIG (reference sequence). The CDR3 covers 13 residues. Trimming at V came to 3 bases and at J to 7 bases, leaving 5 bases not matched to a gene. CDR3: CAWRRQGGEKLFF. CDR3 nucleotide sequence: TGTGCCTGGAGGCGACAGGGAGGTGAAAAACTGTTTTTT. Combining the CDR3 with reference TRBV30 and TRBJ1-4 gives the whole variable domain SQTIHQWPATLVQPVGSPLSLECTVEGTSNPNLYWYRQAAGRGLQLLFYSVGIGQISSEVPQNLSASRPQDRQFILSSKKLLLSDSGFYLCAWRRQGGEKLFFGSGTQLSVL.

CDR3 sequence reads: CASRDRNTGELFF. CDR3 sequence (DNA): TGTGCCAGCAGAGACAGGAACACCGGGGAGCTGTTTTTT. This chain links TRBV28 with TRBJ2-2; TRBD1 might be the D (5 bases). Trimming cost V 6 bases and J 1 base, with 6 bases left between them. Germline assignment: CDR1 MDHEN and CDR2 SYDVKM. The CDR3 is 13 residues long.

This clonotype was counted many times. The chain recombines TRBV30 with TRBJ1-1, with 7 bases fitting TRBD1. CDR3 size: 13 residues. V lost 2 bases, J lost 2 bases, and 2 bases stayed unmatched. Germline V CDR1 and CDR2: GTSNPN, SVGIG (reference sequence). The CDR3 protein is CAWSRDRNTEAFF. In DNA, the CDR3 is TGTGCCTGGAGTCGGGACAGAAACACTGAAGCTTTCTTT.

This chain connects TRBV24-1 to TRBJ1-1; D might be TRBD1 (5 bases). The CDR3 sequence is 14 residues long. The V gene's germline CDR1 is KGHDR and CDR2 SFDVKD. Trimming cost V 9 bases and J 1 base, with 14 bases left between them. The CDR3 sequence is CATETSGGNTEAFF. CDR3 nucleotides: TGTGCCACCGAGACCTCGGGGGGGAACACTGAAGCTTTCTTT.

This chain uses TRBV9 with TRBJ2-5; 7 bases match TRBD2. This CDR3 has 14 amino acids. Unmatched junction bases numbered 5, after V lost 4 bases and J lost 2 bases. Germline CDR1 and CDR2: SGDLS and YYNGEE. The CDR3 nucleotides are TGTGCCAGCAGCCCGTGGGACTATCAAGAGACCCAGTACTTC. Translating it yields CASSPWDYQETQYF.

This clonotype was observed at least ten times. V usage is TRBV7-2 and J usage is TRBJ2-5; possibly TRBD1 or TRBD2 for D (6 bases each). Trimming stripped 4 bases from V and 5 bases from J, with 14 bases between. This CDR3 is built from 14 residues. Per the germline V gene, CDR1 is SGHTA and CDR2 is FQGNSA. The DNA for the CDR3 is TGTGCCAGCAGCTCGAGCGGAGGGGGGGAGACCCAGTACTTC. It yields the protein CASSSSGGGETQYF.

The sample holds many counts of this clonotype. A much larger clone is a single base away; this may be a read error. The V gene is TRBV24-1, the J gene TRBJ2-1, with 8 bases matching TRBD2. The germline V gene has CDR1 KGHDR and CDR2 SFDVKD. The CDR3 consists of 16 residues. The CDR3 sequence: CATNDLEAGDQNEQFF. CDR3 in DNA: TGTGCCACCAATGATTTGGAAGCGGGAGACCAGAATGAGCAGTTCTTC.

This clonotype occurred many times. The CDR3 DNA follows: TGCGCCAGCAGCTTGGAGAAAGGATACACTGAAGCTTTCTTT. This translates into CASSLEKGYTEAFF. The gene calls are TRBV5-1 and TRBJ1-1, with unresolved D. The CDR3 covers 14 residues. V lost 0 bases, J lost 3 bases, and 9 bases lay in between. Germline values: CDR1 SGHRS, CDR2 YFSETQ.

This clonotype has ten or more counts. The V and J genes are TRBV2 and TRBJ1-5; no clear D. Trimming took off 6 bases at V and 0 bases at J, with 9 bases between the two ends. The CDR3 is 14 amino acids. The V gene's germline CDR1 is SNHLY and CDR2 FYNNEI. The CDR3 region is CASRRSYSNQPQHF. The CDR3 bases are TGTGCCAGCAGGAGGAGTTATAGCAATCAGCCCCAGCATTTT. Together with reference TRBV2 and TRBJ1-5, the CDR3 gives the full variable domain: EPEVTQTPSHQVTQMGQEVILRCVPISNHLYFYWYRQILGQKVEFLVSFYNNEISEKSEIFDDQFSVERPDGSNFTLKIRSTKLEDSAMYFCASRRSYSNQPQHFGDGTRLSIL.

This clonotype was recorded many times. V usage is TRBV2 and J usage is TRBJ1-1, with TRBD1 matching over 8 bases. The V gene end was trimmed by 6 bases and the J gene end by 4 bases; junction bases not matched to a gene: 4. Germline V gene data show CDR1 as SNHLY and CDR2 as FYNNEI. The CDR3 consists of 13 residues. The CDR3 spells CASSDRGITEAFF. The CDR3 region has the DNA TGTGCCAGCAGCGACAGGGGAATCACTGAAGCTTTCTTT.

This clonotype appeared a few times. The chain carries TRBV5-1 and TRBJ2-3; 16 bases agree with TRBD2. Germline trimming cut 4 bases from V and 2 bases from J; bases unmatched to any gene: 7. The V gene's germline CDR1 is SGHRS and CDR2 YFSETQ. This CDR3 spans 18 amino acids. This CDR3 is CASSLGTSGRGYTDTQYF. The CDR3 coding sequence is TGCGCCAGCAGCCTCGGGACTAGCGGGAGGGGATACACAGATACGCAGTATTTT.

The gene calls are TRBV20-1 and TRBJ2-7, with a weak D call TRBD2 (5 bases). Trimming removed 5 bases at V and 3 bases at J, with 11 bases between. Germline-derived CDR1 and CDR2 are DFQATT and SNEGSKA (reference sequence). This CDR3 has 12 residues. CDR3 region: CSAPRGYYEQYF. DNA of the CDR3: TGCAGTGCTCCACGGGGTTACTACGAGCAGTACTTC.

The V call is TRBV7-2, the J call TRBJ2-7; no reliable D call. Trimming stripped 1 base from V and 1 base from J, with 11 bases between. The CDR3 is 15 amino acids. CDR1 SGHTA and CDR2 FQGNSA come from the germline V gene. The CDR3 nucleotides read TGTGCCAGCAGCTTAGGAGGAAGTAGATCCTACGAGCAGTACTTC. This translates into CASSLGGSRSYEQYF.

This clonotype appeared a few times. The chain is built from TRBV19 and TRBJ1-5; 8 bases line up with TRBD1. Germline CDR1 reads LNHDA; CDR2 reads SQIVND (reference sequence). This CDR3 comprises 15 residues. Trimming took 9 bases from V and 4 from J; bases not matched to a gene: 11. The CDR3 is CASAFQGALNQPQHF. CDR3 sequence (DNA): TGTGCCAGCGCATTCCAGGGGGCTTTGAATCAGCCCCAGCATTTT.

The chain has TRBV30 and TRBJ1-5; no clear D gene. V was clipped by 0 bases and J by 7 bases, with 13 bases between them. Germline values: CDR1 GTSNPN, CDR2 SVGIG (reference sequence). The CDR3 totals 14 residues. The CDR3 region is CAWSVHGEKQPQHF. CDR3 DNA: TGTGCCTGGAGTGTACACGGGGAGAAACAGCCCCAGCATTTT.

This clonotype was seen ten or more times. The chain joins TRBV30 to TRBJ2-1; the match to TRBD2 covers 7 bases. The germline V gene has CDR1 GTSNPN and CDR2 SVGIG (reference sequence). Losses at the gene ends were 4 bases for V and 4 bases for J; bases not matched to a gene: 13. This CDR3 is built from 16 residues. The CDR3 DNA is TGTGCCTGGAAACAGAGGGAGGGGTTCCCTTACAATGAGCAGTTCTTC. Amino acids: CAWKQREGFPYNEQFF.

The V call is TRBV6-2 or TRBV6-3, the J call TRBJ1-2; TRBD1 aligns across 10 bases. The CDR3 is 14 amino acids. Per the germline V gene, CDR1 is MNHEY and CDR2 is SVGEGT. V lost 0 bases and J lost 8; bases outside the gene matches: 3. The CDR3 loop is CASSYSGTGVGYTF. DNA of the CDR3: TGTGCCAGCAGTTACTCGGGGACAGGGGTCGGCTACACCTTC.

J is TRBJ2-5 and V is TRBV29-1; TRBD2 aligns across 11 bases. V was clipped by 3 bases and J by 2 bases; unmatched bases: 5. CDR3 length: 15 residues. Germline V CDR1 and CDR2: SQVTM, ANQGSEA. CDR3 DNA: TGCAGCGTTGAGCTCGGGACTAGCGGACAAGAGACCCAGTACTTC. This gives the protein CSVELGTSGQETQYF.

This clonotype was seen repeatedly, ten times or more. The V and J genes are TRBV20-1 and TRBJ1-2; D is ambiguous. V was clipped by 2 bases and J by 4 bases, with 14 bases between them. The CDR3 is 14 amino acids. CDR1 is DFQATT, CDR2 SNEGSKA, per germline (reference sequence). CDR3 protein: CSARIESISYGYTF. Here the CDR3 DNA reads TGCAGTGCTAGAATTGAATCGATCTCCTATGGCTACACCTTC.

This clonotype was counted between two and nine times. The rearrangement uses TRBV6-2 or TRBV6-3 and TRBJ2-7; 12 nucleotides agree with TRBD1. This CDR3 has 19 amino acids. The ends lost 2 bases at V and 5 bases at J; junction bases unmatched: 16. CDR1 is MNHEY, CDR2 SVGEGT, per germline. The CDR3 DNA reads as TGTGCCAGCAGTTACCCTCCCAGTTTGGGGGACAGGGGGCGGAACGAGCAGTACTTC. Protein sequence: CASSYPPSLGDRGRNEQYF.